The T cell receptor (beta chain) described here comes from a study of cytomegalovirus exposure and HLA in healthy donors. Findings and limits, study-wide: A later analysis showed HLA-associated TCR beta chains outstripping equally common others in clonal expansion.

This clone was seen a handful of times. Its specificity is not known. The PCR ran on 60 Vbeta and 13 Jbeta primers. Using immunoSEQ multiplex PCR, the repertoire was profiled, and TCRdb retains in-frame clones only, with some absent. The data show more than 100,000 clones, with 82% seen just once and about 7.5% held by the top ten. CDR1 is MGHRA and CDR2 is YSYEKL in the germline V gene. V lost 0 bases, J lost 2 bases, and 9 bases stayed unmatched. The CDR3 loop spans 17 amino acids. The source is a woman between 45 and 60 years old in good health and CMV-seropositive. This chain connects TRBV4-1 to TRBJ2-5, with 7 bases matching TRBD1. Sequencing input: PBMCs. The CDR3 coding sequence is TGCGCCAGCAGCCAAGACGACGGGACAGCGCTACAAGAGACCCAGTACTTC. Residues: CASSQDDGTALQETQYF.